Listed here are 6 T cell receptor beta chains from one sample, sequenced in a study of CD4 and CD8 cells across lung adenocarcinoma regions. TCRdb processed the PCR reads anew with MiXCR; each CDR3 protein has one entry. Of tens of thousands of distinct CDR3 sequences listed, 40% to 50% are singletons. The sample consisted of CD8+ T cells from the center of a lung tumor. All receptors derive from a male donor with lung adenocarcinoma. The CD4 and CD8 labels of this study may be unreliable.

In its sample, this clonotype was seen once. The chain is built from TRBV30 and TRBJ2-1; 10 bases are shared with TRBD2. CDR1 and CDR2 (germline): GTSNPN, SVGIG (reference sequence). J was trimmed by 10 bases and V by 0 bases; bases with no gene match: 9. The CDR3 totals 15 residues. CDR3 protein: CAWSVIAGGTGEQFF. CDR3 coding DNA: TGTGCCTGGAGTGTTATAGCGGGAGGAACTGGCGAGCAGTTCTTC. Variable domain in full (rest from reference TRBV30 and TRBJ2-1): SQTIHQWPATLVQPVGSPLSLECTVEGTSNPNLYWYRQAAGRGLQLLFYSVGIGQISSEVPQNLSASRPQDRQFILSSKKLLLSDSGFYLCAWSVIAGGTGEQFFGPGTRLTVL.

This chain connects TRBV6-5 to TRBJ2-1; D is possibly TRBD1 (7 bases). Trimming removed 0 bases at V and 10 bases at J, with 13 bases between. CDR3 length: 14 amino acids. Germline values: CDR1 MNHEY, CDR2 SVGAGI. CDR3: CASSYSEGAGEQFF. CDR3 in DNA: TGTGCCAGCAGTTACTCGGAGGGGGCTGGGGAGCAGTTCTTC.

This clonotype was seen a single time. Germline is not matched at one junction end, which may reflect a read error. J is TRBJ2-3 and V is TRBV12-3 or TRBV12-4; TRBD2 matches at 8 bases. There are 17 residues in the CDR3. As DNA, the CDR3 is TGTGCCAGCAGTGTGACGATCGGGGGGGGGGACCAAGATACGCAGTATTTC. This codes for CASSVTIGGGDQDTQYF.

CDR3 sequence: CASRVRKGHNEQFF. The DNA of the CDR3 is TGCGCCAGCAGGGTTCGAAAGGGGCACAATGAGCAGTTCTTC. V usage is TRBV4-1 and J usage is TRBJ2-1; possibly TRBD1 for D (5 bases). Trimming left V 6 bases short and J 5 bases short, with 14 bases between. Germline assignment: CDR1 MGHRA and CDR2 YSYEKL. The CDR3 extends over 14 amino acids.

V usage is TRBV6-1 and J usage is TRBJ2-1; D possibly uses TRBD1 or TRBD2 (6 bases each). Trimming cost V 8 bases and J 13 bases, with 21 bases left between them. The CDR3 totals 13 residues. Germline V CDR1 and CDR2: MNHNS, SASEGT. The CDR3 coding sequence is TGTGCCAGCCGGGAGCCAGGGGTACAGACCCAGTTCTTC. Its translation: CASREPGVQTQFF.

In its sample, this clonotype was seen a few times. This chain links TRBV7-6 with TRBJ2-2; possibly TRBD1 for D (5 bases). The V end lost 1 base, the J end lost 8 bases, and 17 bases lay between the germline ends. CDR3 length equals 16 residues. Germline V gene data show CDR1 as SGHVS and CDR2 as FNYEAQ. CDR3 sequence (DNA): TGTGCCAGCAGCTTAGGATCAGGGATAGTCCTTGGGGAGCTGTTTTTT. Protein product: CASSLGSGIVLGELFF.